The entry that follows covers one T cell receptor beta chain sequence. Its antigen is still unknown. Base qualities are not provided; no much larger clone lies one nucleotide away. These data belong to a study of blood T cell repertoires in COVID-19 (dated by TCRdb to the early 2020s). Concerning the study at large: The collaborator samples originated in the United States, Italy and Spain and spanned the acute and convalescent phases of COVID-19. The prospective study material was composed of cDNA or gDNA derived from T cells, B-cell-depleted T cells, or PBMCs. The dataset comprised deeply sampled blood TCRbeta repertoires from subjects exposed to, actively infected with, or recovered from COVID-19. The repertoires were released in a freely available public database meant as a resource for research on the immune response to SARS-CoV-2. The samples were drawn from the first 160 participants of the ongoing ImmuneRACE study and from 950 to 1,500 subjects provided by 6 global collaborators. The sample metadata nearly always contained a de-identified subject ID, COVID-19 status, age in years and sex. Where HLA class I and class II types were available, the types were taken from metadata supplied by the sample provider, not from assay-based typing. On the study overall, not on this receptor specifically: The amount of clinical and demographic metadata varied by source and participant and was provided uncurated.

TCRbeta CDR3 regions were amplified from genomic DNA by means of the immunoSEQ Assay, a bias-controlled multiplex PCR. Concerning the study's data processing: The number of nucleated cells in each sample was estimated from the amplification of reference gene primers within the assay. To quantify the absolute abundance of each unique TCRbeta CDR3 rearrangement, sequence reads were collapsed and filtered. For each sample, productive Simpson clonality was calculated by taking the square root of Simpson's diversity index across productive rearrangements. TCRdb provides this immuneACCESS table in a form limited to in-frame rearrangements. Some clones are lacking; in checked studies, under half of them reflect an unresolved V gene, and why the rest are absent is not known. V and J calls and clone size are as listed in that table; D and trimming were resolved from the DNA. Present in this sample are over 200,000 clones, around 80% of which were seen just once. Around 4.7% of the sample is in the top ten clones.

From the germline V gene, CDR1 is SGHNT and CDR2 is YENEEA. Trimming removed 1 base from V and 2 bases from J, leaving 22 bases between the germline ends. The CDR3 covers 19 residues, taking in both the cysteine and the phenylalanine. Here the CDR3 DNA is all that survives: 57 bases in frame from base 1. Whole blood was collected in K2EDTA tubes by collaborating institutions according to the institutions' own protocols. For TCRbeta analysis, collaborators shipped samples as frozen whole blood, isolated PBMCs, or DNA extracted from either of those sample types. Sequenced input: peripheral blood. The V and J segments used are TRBV11-3 and TRBJ2-3, with a tentative D gene TRBD2 over 6 matching bases. The source is a human donor in a cohort sampled during active COVID-19. The DNA reads as follows: TGTGCCAGCAGCTTAGGGGGTCGAGCGGGCTGGGGAACCACAGATACGCAGTATTTT. Translated, this is CASSLGGRAGWGTTDTQYF. When the CDR3 is completed using the reference TRBV11-3 and TRBJ2-3 genes on either side, the full variable domain is EAGVVQSPRYKIIEKKQPVAFWCNPISGHNTLYWYLQNLGQGPELLIRYENEEAVDDSQLPKDRFSAERLKGVDSTLKIQPAELGDSAVYLCASSLGGRAGWGTTDTQYFGPGTRLTVL.